This T cell receptor (beta chain) originates from a study of T cells in Graves' hyperthyroidism and ophthalmopathy. This clonotype has ten or more counts. V was trimmed by 7 bases and J by 8 bases, leaving 13 bases between them. Per germline, CDR1 MDHEN and CDR2 SYDVKM. This CDR3 is 12 amino acids long. Using RNA transcripts as the source, TCR beta CDR3 regions were amplified. A first-round RT-PCR of the TCR CDR3 used the HTBI primer set. In TCRdb, the multiplex PCR reads were re-called with MiXCR into one record per CDR3 protein. This sample carries over 250,000 distinct CDR3 sequences, 15% to 20% of them seen once, and the ten largest clones take about 50%.

The receptor was isolated from a woman aged 55-69 years with Graves' ophthalmopathy. The J gene is TRBJ2-3, the V gene TRBV28; D is unclear. Source material: blood. The CDR3 DNA is TGTGCCAGCAATGCTCTGTACGGTACGCAGTATTTT. It translates to CASNALYGTQYF.